This section outlines one T cell receptor (beta chain) sequence together with its context. Other DNA sequences within the sample encode an identical CDR3. This entry belongs to a study of control samples from healthy donors and cancer patients. V was clipped by 5 bases and J by 4 bases, with 12 bases between them. In germline, CDR1 is LNHDA, CDR2 SQIVND (reference sequence). This CDR3 spans 14 amino acids. Here immunoSEQ multiplex PCR was the method, and the copy in TCRdb shows in-frame clones only, minus some. The sample yields 200,000 or so clones, just under 95% seen once. This TCR came from a man aged 50 or older in good health. The sequencing sample was made of blood. This rearrangement joins TRBV19 to TRBJ1-5; a weak D match, TRBD1 (6 bases). In DNA form, the CDR3 reads TGTGCCAGTAGTCCCGCGACAGGAAATCAGCCCCAGCATTTT. Residues: CASSPATGNQPQHF.